Many counts were recorded for the clone carrying this T cell receptor (beta chain). Antigen unknown. There are 15 residues in the CDR3. These data originate in a study of T cell responses to AZD1222 COVID-19 vaccine. Study-level results: Clonal diversity was possibly underestimated; the donors were predominantly white British and more often female.

Produced via immunoSEQ multiplex PCR; TCRdb's table is partial and in-frame only. In the table there are 160,000 or so clones, around 90% of which are singletons. The sample consisted of peripheral blood, taken 28 days after the second AZD1222 dose. The clonotype originates from an adult who received the AZD1222 COVID-19 vaccine. The chain is built from TRBV1 and TRBJ1-2; no check of the table's D call, TRBD1, against the DNA was made. TRBV1 is an annotated pseudogene. The CDR3 DNA reads as TGCACCAGCAGCCAAGATCTCACCAGAACCTATGGCTACACCTTC. The encoded protein is CTSSQDLTRTYGYTF.